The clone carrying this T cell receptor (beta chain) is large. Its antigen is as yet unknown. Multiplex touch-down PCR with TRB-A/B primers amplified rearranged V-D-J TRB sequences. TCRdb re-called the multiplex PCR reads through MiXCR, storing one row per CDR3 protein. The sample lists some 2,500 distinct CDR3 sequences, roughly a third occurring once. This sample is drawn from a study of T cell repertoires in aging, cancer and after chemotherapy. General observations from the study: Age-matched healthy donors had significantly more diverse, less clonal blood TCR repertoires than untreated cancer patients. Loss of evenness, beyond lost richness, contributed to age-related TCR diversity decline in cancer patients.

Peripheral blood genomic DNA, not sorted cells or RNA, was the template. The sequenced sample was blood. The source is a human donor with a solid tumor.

The CDR3 nucleotides are TGTGCCAGCAACAGAGGGGTAACTAGGACAGCCTACAATGAGCAGTTCTTC. Translation gives CASNRGVTRTAYNEQFF. This sequence joins TRBV6-5 and TRBJ2-1, with D perhaps matching TRBD1 (6 bases). The length of the CDR3 is 17 residues. Trimming pared 7 bases from V and 2 bases from J, leaving 21 bases between. Germline lookup yields CDR1 MNHEY and CDR2 SVGAGI.